This T cell receptor beta chain came from a study of cytomegalovirus exposure and HLA in healthy donors. V was cut by 7 bases and J by 8 bases, with 18 bases left in between. The V gene's germline CDR1 is MNHEY and CDR2 SVGAGI. The CDR3 extends over 15 amino acids. The PCR made use of 60 Vbeta and 13 Jbeta primers. The repertoire was sequenced with immunoSEQ multiplex PCR; TCRdb's copy has only in-frame clones and lacks some. This table holds roughly 98,000 clones, roughly 76% found once. Source material: PBMCs. This chain joins TRBV6-5 and TRBJ1-6, with unresolved D. The sequence was collected from a man between 35 and 55 years old in good health and CMV-seronegative. In DNA, the CDR3 is TGTGCCAGCACTGTCGGTACCTCTACCGATTCACCCCTCCACTTT. It specifies CASTVGTSTDSPLHF.